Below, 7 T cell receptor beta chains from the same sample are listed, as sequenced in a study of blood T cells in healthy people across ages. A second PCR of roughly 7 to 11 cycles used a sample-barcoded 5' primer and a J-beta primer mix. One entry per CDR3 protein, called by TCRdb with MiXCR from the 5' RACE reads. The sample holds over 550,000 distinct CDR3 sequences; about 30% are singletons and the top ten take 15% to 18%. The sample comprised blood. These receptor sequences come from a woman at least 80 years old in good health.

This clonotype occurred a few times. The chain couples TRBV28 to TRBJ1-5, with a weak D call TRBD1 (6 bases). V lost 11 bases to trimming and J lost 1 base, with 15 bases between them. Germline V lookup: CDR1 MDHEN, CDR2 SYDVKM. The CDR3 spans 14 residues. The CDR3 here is CAVSRGGSNQPQHF. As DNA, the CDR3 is TGTGCCGTCAGCAGAGGGGGGAGCAATCAGCCCCAGCATTTT.

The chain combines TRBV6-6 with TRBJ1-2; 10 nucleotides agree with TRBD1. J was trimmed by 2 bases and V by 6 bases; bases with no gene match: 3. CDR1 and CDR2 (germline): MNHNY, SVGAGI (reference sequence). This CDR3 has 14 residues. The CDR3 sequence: CASRRQGANYGYTF. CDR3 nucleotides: TGTGCCAGCAGGCGACAGGGGGCGAACTATGGCTACACCTTC.

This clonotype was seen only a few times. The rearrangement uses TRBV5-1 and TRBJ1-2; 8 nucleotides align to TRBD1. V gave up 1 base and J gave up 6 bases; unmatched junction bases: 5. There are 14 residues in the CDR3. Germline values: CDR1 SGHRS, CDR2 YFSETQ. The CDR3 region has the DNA TGCGCCAGCAGCTTGTCGGGACAGGACCATGGCTACACCTTC. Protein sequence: CASSLSGQDHGYTF.

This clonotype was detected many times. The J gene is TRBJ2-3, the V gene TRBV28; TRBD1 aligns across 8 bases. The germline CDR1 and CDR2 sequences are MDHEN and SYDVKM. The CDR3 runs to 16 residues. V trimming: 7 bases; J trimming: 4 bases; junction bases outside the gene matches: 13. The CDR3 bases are TGTGCCAGCACCCAACCAGGCCCAGGGGGCGCAGATACGCAGTATTTT. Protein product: CASTQPGPGGADTQYF. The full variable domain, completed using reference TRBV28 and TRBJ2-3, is DVKVTQSSRYLVKRTGEKVFLECVQDMDHENMFWYRQDPGLGLRLIYFSYDVKMKEKGDIPEGYSVSREKKERFSLILESASTNQTSMYLCASTQPGPGGADTQYFGPGTRLTVL.

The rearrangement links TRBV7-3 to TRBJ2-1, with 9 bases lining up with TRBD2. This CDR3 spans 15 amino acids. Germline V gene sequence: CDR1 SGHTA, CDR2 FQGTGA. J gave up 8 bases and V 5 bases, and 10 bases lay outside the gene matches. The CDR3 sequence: CASSIDAGGQDEQFF. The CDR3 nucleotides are TGTGCCAGCAGCATAGATGCGGGGGGGCAGGATGAGCAGTTCTTC.

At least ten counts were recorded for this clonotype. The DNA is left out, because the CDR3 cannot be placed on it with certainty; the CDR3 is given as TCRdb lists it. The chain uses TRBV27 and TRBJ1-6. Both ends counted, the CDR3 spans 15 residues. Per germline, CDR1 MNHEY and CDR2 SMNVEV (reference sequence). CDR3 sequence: CASSSSTGNYSPLHF.

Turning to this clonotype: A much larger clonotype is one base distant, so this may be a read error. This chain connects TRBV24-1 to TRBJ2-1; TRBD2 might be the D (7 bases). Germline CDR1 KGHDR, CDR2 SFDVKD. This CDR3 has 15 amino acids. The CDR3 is CATSDSGRGDNERFF. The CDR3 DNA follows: TGTGCCACCAGTGACTCGGGGAGGGGGGACAATGAGCGGTTCTTC.